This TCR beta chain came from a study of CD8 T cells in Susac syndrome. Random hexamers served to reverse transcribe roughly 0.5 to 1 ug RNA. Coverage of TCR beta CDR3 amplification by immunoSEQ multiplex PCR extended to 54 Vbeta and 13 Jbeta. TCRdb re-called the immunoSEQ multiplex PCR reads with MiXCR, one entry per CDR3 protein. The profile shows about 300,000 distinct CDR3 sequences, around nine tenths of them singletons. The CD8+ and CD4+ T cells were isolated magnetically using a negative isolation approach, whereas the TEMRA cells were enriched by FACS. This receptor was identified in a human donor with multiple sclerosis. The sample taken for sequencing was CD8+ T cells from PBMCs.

The DNA of the CDR3 is TGTGCCAGCAGCCCTGGACGCCTCTATGGCTACACCTTC. It specifies CASSPGRLYGYTF. V is TRBV11-2 and J is TRBJ1-2, with D hard to call. The ends were cut back, 5 bases at V and 4 bases at J, with 11 bases in the middle. CDR3 size: 13 residues. Germline CDR1 reads SGHAT; CDR2 reads FQNNGV. Looking up the rest from reference TRBV11-2 and TRBJ1-2 gives the full variable domain: EAGVAQSPRYKIIEKRQSVAFWCNPISGHATLYWYQQILGQGPKLLIQFQNNGVVDDSQLPKDRFSAERLKGVDSTLKIQPAKLEDSAVYLCASSPGRLYGYTFGSGTRLTVV.